Following are 10 T cell receptor beta chains from one sample sequenced in a study of CD8+CD57+ T cells in acquired aplastic anemia. Genomic DNA provided the template from which TCR beta VDJ and CDR3 profiles were obtained. Each CDR3 protein is one row after TCRdb ran MiXCR on the reads. The sample lists 300,000 or so distinct CDR3 sequences, 50% to 70% seen once, with roughly 8% in the top ten. The specimen was sorted CD4+, CD8+, or CD8+CD57+ T cells (not recorded which) from PBMCs. Receptors were obtained from a human donor with severe aplastic anemia or a healthy control (not recorded which).

Notes on this clonotype: The junction and the germline gene differ at one end; a read error may be behind it. The chain uses TRBV9 and TRBJ2-7, with TRBD1 matching 10 bases. The CDR3 is 14 amino acids. CDR1 and CDR2 (germline): SGDLS, YYNGEE. CDR3 in DNA: TGTGTCAGCAGATATGGACAGGGGGAAGACGAGCAGTACTTC. The encoded protein is CVSRYGQGEDEQYF.

This clonotype was observed a single time. No conserved phenylalanine or tryptophan ends this CDR3, so it is likely a read error. The gene calls are TRBV19 and TRBJ1-6, with 9 positions matching TRBD1. With 8 bases clipped from V and 11 bases from J, the junction kept 13 bases outside the gene matches. The length of the CDR3 is 15 residues. The germline V gene encodes CDR1 LNHDA and CDR2 SQIVND (reference sequence). CDR3 protein: CASAAQDRGSTPLHL. Written as DNA, the CDR3 is TGTGCCAGTGCTGCCCAGGACAGGGGAAGTACACCCCTCCACTTG.

The chain has TRBV2 and TRBJ1-3, with 7 bases fitting TRBD1. Germline CDR1 is SNHLY and CDR2 is FYNNEI. The CDR3 runs to 16 residues. J gave up 1 base and V 7 bases, and 10 bases lay outside the gene matches. The CDR3 reads CASTISYRGSGNTIYF. Here the CDR3 DNA reads TGTGCCAGCACTATCAGCTACAGGGGATCTGGAAACACCATATATTTT.

This clonotype was seen just once. The rearrangement uses TRBV14 and TRBJ2-2; TRBD2 aligns across 9 bases. The germline CDR1 and CDR2 sequences are SGHDN and FVKESK. The CDR3 spans 17 residues. Trimming removed 3 bases from V and 4 bases from J; junction bases left unmatched: 9. CDR3 residues: CASSHISGSHSTGELFF. CDR3 coding DNA: TGTGCCAGCAGCCATATTAGCGGGAGTCATAGCACCGGGGAGCTGTTTTTT.

The V call is TRBV12-3 or TRBV12-4, the J call TRBJ2-3; D not certain. The CDR3 is made up of 11 amino acids. Trimming cost V 5 bases and J 5 bases, with 5 bases left between them. The CDR3 DNA reads as TGTGCCAGCAGTACCGGAGATACGCAGTATTTT. The encoded protein is CASSTGDTQYF.

Details on this clonotype: Because the CDR3's place on the DNA is in doubt, the DNA is left out and the CDR3 is given as listed by TCRdb. J is TRBJ2-7 and V is TRBV7-9. In germline, CDR1 is SEHNR, CDR2 FQNEAQ (reference sequence). The CDR3 totals 23 residues, both ends included. CDR3 in amino acids: CASSLGGGYGYTFGSGTTYEQYF.

The chain has TRBV7-8 and TRBJ2-7; D not certain. In germline, CDR1 is SGHVS, CDR2 FQNEAQ. The ends were cut back, 8 bases at V and 2 bases at J, with 10 bases in the middle. The CDR3 is 12 amino acids. Written as DNA, the CDR3 is TGTGCCAGCGCTCGGACCGCCTACGAGCAGTACTTC. Translation: CASARTAYEQYF. Drawing the rest from reference TRBV7-8 and TRBJ2-7, the complete variable domain is GAGVSQSPRYKVAKRGQDVALRCDPISGHVSLFWYQQALGQGPEFLTYFQNEAQLDKSGLPSDRFFAERPEGSVSTLKIQRTQQEDSAVYLCASARTAYEQYFGPGTRLTVT.

The CDR3 DNA reads TGTGCCAGCAGCGTCTGGTGGACTGAAGCTTTCTTT. Residues: CASSVWWTEAFF. This chain links TRBV9 with TRBJ1-1, with D unresolved. Trimming shortened V by 2 bases and J by 5 bases, and 7 bases separated the two germline ends. Germline V CDR1 and CDR2: SGDLS, YYNGEE. This CDR3 region has 12 residues.

This clonotype was counted ten times or more. The chain joins TRBV19 to TRBJ2-4, with unresolved D. The V end was cut by 0 bases, the J end by 13 bases, with 10 bases between. The CDR3 has 12 amino acids. Germline V lookup: CDR1 LNHDA, CDR2 SQIVND (reference sequence). The CDR3 loop reads CASSIDRARQYF. CDR3 nucleotide sequence: TGTGCCAGTAGTATAGATAGGGCAAGGCAGTACTTC.

The rearrangement uses TRBV27 and TRBJ1-1, with D perhaps matching TRBD1 (6 bases). Germline V lookup: CDR1 MNHEY, CDR2 SMNVEV (reference sequence). The CDR3 totals 15 residues. The V end was cut by 2 bases, the J end by 9 bases, with 19 bases between. The DNA of the CDR3 is TGTGCCAGCAGTTTAACACGCGACAGGAGGCCGAAAGCTTTCTTT. As protein: CASSLTRDRRPKAFF.